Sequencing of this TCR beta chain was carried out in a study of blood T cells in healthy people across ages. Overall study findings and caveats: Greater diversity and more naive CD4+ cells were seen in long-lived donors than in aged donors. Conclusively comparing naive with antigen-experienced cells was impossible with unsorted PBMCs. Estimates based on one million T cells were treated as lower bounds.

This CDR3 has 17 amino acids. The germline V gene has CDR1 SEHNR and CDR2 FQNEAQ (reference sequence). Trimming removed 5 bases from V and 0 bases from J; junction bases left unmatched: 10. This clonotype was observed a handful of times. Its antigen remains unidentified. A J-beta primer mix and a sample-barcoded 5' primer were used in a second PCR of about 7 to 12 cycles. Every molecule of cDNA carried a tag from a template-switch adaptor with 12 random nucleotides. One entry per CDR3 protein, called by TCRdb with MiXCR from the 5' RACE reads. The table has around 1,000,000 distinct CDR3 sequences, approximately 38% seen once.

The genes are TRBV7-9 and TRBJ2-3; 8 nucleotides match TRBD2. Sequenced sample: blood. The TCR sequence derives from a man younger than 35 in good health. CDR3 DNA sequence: TGTGCCAGCAGCCCAACCCTTAGCGGGGCTAGCACAGATACGCAGTATTTT. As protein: CASSPTLSGASTDTQYF.